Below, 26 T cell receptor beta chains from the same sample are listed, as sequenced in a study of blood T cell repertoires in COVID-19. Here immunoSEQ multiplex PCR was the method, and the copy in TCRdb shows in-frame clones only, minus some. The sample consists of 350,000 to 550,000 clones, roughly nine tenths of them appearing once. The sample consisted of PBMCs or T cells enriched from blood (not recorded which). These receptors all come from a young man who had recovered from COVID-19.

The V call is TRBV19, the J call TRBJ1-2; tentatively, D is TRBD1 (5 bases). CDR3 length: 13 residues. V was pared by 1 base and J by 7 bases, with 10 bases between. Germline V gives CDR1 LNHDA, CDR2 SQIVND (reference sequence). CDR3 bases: TGTGCCAGTAGTATAGGCCAGGGAAGTGGCTACACCTTC. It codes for CASSIGQGSGYTF.

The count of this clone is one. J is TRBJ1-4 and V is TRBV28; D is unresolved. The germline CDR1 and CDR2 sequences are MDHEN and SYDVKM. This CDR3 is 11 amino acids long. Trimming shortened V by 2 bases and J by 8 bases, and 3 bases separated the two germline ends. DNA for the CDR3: TGTGCCAGCAGTTTAAGCGAAAAACTGTTTTTT. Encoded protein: CASSLSEKLFF.

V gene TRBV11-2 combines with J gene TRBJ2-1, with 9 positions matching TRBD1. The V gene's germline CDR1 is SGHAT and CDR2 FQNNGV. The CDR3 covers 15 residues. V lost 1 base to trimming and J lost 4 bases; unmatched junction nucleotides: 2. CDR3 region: CASSLGGTGYNEQFF. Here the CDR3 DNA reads TGTGCCAGCAGCTTAGGTGGGACAGGGTACAATGAGCAGTTCTTC.

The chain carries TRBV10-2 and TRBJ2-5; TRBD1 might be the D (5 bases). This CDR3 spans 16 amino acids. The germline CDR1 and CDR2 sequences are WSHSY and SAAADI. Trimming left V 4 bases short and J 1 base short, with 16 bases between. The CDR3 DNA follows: TGCGCCAGCAGTGCTGAAGGGGCCCACCGCCAAGAGACCCAGTACTTC. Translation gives CASSAEGAHRQETQYF.

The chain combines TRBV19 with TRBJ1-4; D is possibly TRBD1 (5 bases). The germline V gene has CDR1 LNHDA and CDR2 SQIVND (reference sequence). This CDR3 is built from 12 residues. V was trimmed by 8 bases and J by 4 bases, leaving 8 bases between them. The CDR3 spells CASSRDNEKLFF. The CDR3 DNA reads TGTGCCAGTTCCAGGGATAATGAAAAACTGTTTTTT.

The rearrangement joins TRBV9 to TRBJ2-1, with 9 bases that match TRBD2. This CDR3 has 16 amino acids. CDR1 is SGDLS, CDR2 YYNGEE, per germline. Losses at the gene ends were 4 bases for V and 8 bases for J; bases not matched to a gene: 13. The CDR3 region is CASSSPRVAGDDEQFF. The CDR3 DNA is TGTGCCAGCAGCTCCCCTCGGGTAGCGGGAGACGATGAGCAGTTCTTC.

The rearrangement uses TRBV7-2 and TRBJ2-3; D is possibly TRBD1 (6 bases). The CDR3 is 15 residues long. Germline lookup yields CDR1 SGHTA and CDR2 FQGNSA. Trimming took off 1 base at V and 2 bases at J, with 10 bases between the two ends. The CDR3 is CASSLEGHLTDTQYF. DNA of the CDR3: TGTGCCAGCAGCTTAGAGGGACATCTCACAGATACGCAGTATTTT.

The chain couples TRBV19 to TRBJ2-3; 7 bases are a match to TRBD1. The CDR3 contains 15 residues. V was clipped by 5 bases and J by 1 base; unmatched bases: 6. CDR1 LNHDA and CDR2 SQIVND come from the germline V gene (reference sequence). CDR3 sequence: CASSSRQGRTDTQYF. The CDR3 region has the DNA TGTGCCAGTAGTTCTCGACAGGGCCGCACAGATACGCAGTATTTT. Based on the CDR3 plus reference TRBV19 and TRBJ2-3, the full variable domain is DGGITQSPKYLFRKEGQNVTLSCEQNLNHDAMYWYRQDPGQGLRLIYYSQIVNDFQKGDIAEGYSVSREKKESFPLTVTSAQKNPTAFYLCASSSRQGRTDTQYFGPGTRLTVL.

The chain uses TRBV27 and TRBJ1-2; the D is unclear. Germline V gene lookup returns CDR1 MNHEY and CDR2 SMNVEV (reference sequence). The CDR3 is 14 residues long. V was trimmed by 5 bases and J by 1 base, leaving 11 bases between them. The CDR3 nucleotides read TGTGCCAGCAGTCGAGGAACATTTAACTATGGCTACACCTTC. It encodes CASSRGTFNYGYTF.

CDR3 DNA: TGTGCCAGCAGCTTCGGAGGGGCAGGTCAGCCCCAGCATTTT. Protein: CASSFGGAGQPQHF. The chain recombines TRBV5-4 with TRBJ1-5, with D perhaps matching TRBD1 (5 bases). The CDR3 totals 14 residues. The V gene's germline CDR1 is SGHNT and CDR2 YYREEE (reference sequence). V shed 2 bases and J shed 6 bases, with 12 bases lying between them.

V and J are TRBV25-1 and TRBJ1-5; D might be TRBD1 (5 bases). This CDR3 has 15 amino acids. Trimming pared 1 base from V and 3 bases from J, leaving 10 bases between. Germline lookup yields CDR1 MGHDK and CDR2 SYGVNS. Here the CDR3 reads CASSESGMVNQPQHF. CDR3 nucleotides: TGTGCCAGCAGTGAATCAGGGATGGTCAATCAGCCCCAGCATTTT.

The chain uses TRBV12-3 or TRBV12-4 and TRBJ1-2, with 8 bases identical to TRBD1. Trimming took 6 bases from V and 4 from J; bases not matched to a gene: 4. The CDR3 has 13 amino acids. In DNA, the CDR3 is TGTGCCAGCAGCTTACAGGGGGTCTATGGCTACACCTTC. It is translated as CASSLQGVYGYTF.

The CDR3 DNA sequence: TGTGCCAGCAGCAACAGGGACAACGAGCAGTACTTC. Translated, it gives CASSNRDNEQYF. This sequence joins TRBV7-9 and TRBJ2-7; perhaps TRBD1 as D (6 bases). Germline CDR1 is SEHNR and CDR2 is FQNEAQ (reference sequence). With 5 bases removed from V and 5 bases from J, the gap between germline ends came to 10 bases. This CDR3 contains 12 residues.

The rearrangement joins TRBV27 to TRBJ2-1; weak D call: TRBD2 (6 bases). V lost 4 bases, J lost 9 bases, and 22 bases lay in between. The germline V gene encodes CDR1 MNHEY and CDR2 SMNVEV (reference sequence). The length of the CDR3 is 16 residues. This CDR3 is CASSSLAGWGPFEQFF. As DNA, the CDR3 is TGTGCCAGCAGTTCCCTCGCGGGGTGGGGTCCATTTGAGCAGTTCTTC.

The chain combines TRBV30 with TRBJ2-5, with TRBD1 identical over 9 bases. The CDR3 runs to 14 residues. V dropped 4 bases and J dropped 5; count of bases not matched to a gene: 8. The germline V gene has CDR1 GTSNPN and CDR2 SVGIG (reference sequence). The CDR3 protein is CAWKPGTGKETQYF. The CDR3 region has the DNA TGTGCCTGGAAGCCTGGGACAGGGAAGGAGACCCAGTACTTC.

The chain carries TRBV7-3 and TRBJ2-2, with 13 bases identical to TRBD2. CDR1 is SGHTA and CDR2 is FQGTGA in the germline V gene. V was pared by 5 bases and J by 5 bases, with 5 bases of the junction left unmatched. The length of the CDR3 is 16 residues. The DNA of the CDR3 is TGTGCCAGCAGCCTAAGGACTAGCGGGAGAACCGGGGAGCTGTTTTTT. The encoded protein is CASSLRTSGRTGELFF.

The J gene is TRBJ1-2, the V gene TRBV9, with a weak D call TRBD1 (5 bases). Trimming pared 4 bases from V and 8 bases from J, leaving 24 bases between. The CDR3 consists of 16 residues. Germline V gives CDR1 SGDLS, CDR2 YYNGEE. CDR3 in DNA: TGTGCCAGCAGCCCTAGGGGCGGGGGGTCCTTGGGCGGCTACACCTTC. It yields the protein CASSPRGGGSLGGYTF.

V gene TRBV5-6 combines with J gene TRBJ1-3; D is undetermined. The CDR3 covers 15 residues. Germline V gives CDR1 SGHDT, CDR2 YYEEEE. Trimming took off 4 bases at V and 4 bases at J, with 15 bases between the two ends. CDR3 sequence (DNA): TGTGCCAGCAGCCTTTCCCTGAGGGCCGGAAACACCATATATTTT. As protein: CASSLSLRAGNTIYF.

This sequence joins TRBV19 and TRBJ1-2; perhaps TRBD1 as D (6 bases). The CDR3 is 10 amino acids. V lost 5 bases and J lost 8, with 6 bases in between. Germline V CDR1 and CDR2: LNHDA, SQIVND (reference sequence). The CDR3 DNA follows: TGTGCCAGTAGTCAGGGGGGCTACACCTTC. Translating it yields CASSQGGYTF.

The CDR3 bases are TGTGCCAGCAGAGGAGGACAGCTGAACACTGAAGCTTTCTTT. Protein: CASRGGQLNTEAFF. The chain uses TRBV28 and TRBJ1-1, with D possibly matching TRBD1 (6 bases). Trimming left V 6 bases short and J 0 bases short, with 11 bases between. This CDR3 contains 14 residues. Germline CDR1 MDHEN, CDR2 SYDVKM.

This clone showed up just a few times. CDR3 bases: TGTGCCAGTAGTGATACAGGGGCAGAGACCCAGTACTTC. Its protein product is CASSDTGAETQYF. The rearrangement links TRBV19 to TRBJ2-5, with TRBD1 matching 7 bases. Trimming took 5 bases from V and 4 from J; bases not matched to a gene: 4. CDR1 and CDR2 from the germline V gene are LNHDA and SQIVND (reference sequence). This CDR3 contains 13 residues.

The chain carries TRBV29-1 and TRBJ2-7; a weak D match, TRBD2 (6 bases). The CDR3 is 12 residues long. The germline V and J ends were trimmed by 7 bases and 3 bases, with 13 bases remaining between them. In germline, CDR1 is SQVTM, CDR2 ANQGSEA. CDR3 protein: CSARGGVYEQYF. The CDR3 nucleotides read TGCAGCGCCCGGGGCGGGGTCTACGAGCAGTACTTC.

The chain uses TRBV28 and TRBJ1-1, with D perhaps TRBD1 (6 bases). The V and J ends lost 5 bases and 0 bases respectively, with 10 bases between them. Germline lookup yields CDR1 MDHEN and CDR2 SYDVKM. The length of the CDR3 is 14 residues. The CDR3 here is CASSPGHMNTEAFF. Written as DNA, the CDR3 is TGTGCCAGCAGTCCGGGACACATGAACACTGAAGCTTTCTTT.

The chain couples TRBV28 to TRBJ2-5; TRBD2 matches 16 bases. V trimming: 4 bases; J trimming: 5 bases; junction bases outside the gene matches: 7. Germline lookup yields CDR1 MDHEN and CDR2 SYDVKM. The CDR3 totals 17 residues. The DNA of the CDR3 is TGTGCCAGCAGTTCCGGGACTAGCGGGAGGGCCTCGGAGACCCAGTACTTC. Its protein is CASSSGTSGRASETQYF.

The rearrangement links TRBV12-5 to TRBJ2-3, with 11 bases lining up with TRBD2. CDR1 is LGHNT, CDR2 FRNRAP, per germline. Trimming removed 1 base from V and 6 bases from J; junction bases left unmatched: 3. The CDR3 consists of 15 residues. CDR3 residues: CASGLGLAGSDTQYF. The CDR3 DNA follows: TGTGCTAGTGGTTTGGGACTAGCGGGATCGGATACGCAGTATTTT.

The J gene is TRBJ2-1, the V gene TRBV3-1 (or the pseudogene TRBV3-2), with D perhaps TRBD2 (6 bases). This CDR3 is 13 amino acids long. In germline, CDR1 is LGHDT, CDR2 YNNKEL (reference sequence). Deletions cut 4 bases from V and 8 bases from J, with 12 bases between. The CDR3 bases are TGTGCCAGCAGCCGCGTCCCGGGGGATGAGCAGTTCTTC. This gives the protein CASSRVPGDEQFF.